This TCR beta chain stems from a study of CD8 T cells in ankylosing spondylitis. Quantitative molecular-barcoded 5'-RACE generated the TCR beta libraries. TCRdb called the 5' RACE reads again in MiXCR, with one record for every CDR3 protein. The table has 500,000 to 650,000 distinct CDR3 sequences, about 5.7% seen once. Overall study results and limits: Disease-linked clones proved CD8+ and comparatively uncommon in peripheral blood. The study identified a TCR beta motif of about eight highly homologous variants that appeared characteristic of ankylosing spondylitis blood.

This clonotype was detected ten times or more. Its antigen is still unknown. CDR3 length: 16 residues. V gave up 1 base and J gave up 5 bases, with 15 bases separating them. From germline, CDR1 is MDHEN and CDR2 SYDVKM. This sequence originates from a male donor with ankylosing spondylitis. The J gene is TRBJ1-5, the V gene TRBV28, with D tentatively TRBD1 (6 bases). The sequenced material came from blood, either unsorted or a sorted T cell fraction (not recorded which). The CDR3 reads CASSLLGRGGDQPQHF. The CDR3 DNA follows: TGTGCCAGCAGTTTATTGGGCAGGGGAGGTGATCAGCCCCAGCATTTT. Full variable domain (remainder filled in from reference TRBV28 and TRBJ1-5): DVKVTQSSRYLVKRTGEKVFLECVQDMDHENMFWYRQDPGLGLRLIYFSYDVKMKEKGDIPEGYSVSREKKERFSLILESASTNQTSMYLCASSLLGRGGDQPQHFGDGTRLSIL.